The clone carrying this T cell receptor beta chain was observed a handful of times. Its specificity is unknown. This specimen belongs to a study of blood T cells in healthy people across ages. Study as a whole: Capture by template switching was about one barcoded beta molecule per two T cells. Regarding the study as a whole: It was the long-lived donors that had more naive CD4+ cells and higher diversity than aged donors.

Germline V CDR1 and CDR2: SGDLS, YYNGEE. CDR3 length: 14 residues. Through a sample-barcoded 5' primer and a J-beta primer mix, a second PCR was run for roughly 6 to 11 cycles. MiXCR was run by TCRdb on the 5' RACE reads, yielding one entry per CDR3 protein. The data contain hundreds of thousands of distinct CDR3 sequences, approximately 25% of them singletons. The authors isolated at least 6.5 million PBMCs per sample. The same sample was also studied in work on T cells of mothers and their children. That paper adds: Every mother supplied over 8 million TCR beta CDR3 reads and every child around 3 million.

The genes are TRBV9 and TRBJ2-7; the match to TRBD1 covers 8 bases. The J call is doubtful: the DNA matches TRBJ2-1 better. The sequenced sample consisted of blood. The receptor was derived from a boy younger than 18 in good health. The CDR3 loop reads CASSPGDRINEQFF. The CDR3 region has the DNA TGTGCCAGCAGCCCAGGGGACAGGATCAATGAGCAGTTCTTC.